This T cell receptor beta chain was found in a study of T cells in Graves' hyperthyroidism and ophthalmopathy. On the study more broadly: Upon initial diagnosis and before any treatment, peripheral blood was collected. Study-wide points: The blood repertoire included most of the expanded thyroid clonotypes above 0.001. From stable hyperthyroidism, ophthalmopathy was separated by a 13 V-J model.

Germline CDR1 reads SNHLY; CDR2 reads FYNNEI. This CDR3 has 15 residues. V gave up 5 bases and J gave up 3 bases; unmatched junction bases: 7. This clonotype has a count of ten or more. Its target is not known. RNA transcripts yielded amplified TCR beta CDR3 regions. TCR CDR3 underwent first-round RT-PCR with the HTBI primer set. One entry per CDR3 protein, called by TCRdb with MiXCR from the multiplex PCR reads. Among roughly 740,000 distinct CDR3 sequences, roughly 15% were seen once, and the ten largest hold over 7.5%. Stable Graves' hyperthyroidism denoted no ophthalmopathy progression over 18 months.

What was sequenced was blood. The sequence came from a man younger than 35 with Graves' hyperthyroidism. The chain recombines TRBV2 with TRBJ1-5; 7 bases are shared with TRBD1. CDR3 in DNA: TGTGCCAGCAGTACAACCGGGACAGACAATCAGCCCCAGCATTTT. It translates to CASSTTGTDNQPQHF. Combining the CDR3 with reference TRBV2 and TRBJ1-5 gives the whole variable domain EPEVTQTPSHQVTQMGQEVILRCVPISNHLYFYWYRQILGQKVEFLVSFYNNEISEKSEIFDDQFSVERPDGSNFTLKIRSTKLEDSAMYFCASSTTGTDNQPQHFGDGTRLSIL.